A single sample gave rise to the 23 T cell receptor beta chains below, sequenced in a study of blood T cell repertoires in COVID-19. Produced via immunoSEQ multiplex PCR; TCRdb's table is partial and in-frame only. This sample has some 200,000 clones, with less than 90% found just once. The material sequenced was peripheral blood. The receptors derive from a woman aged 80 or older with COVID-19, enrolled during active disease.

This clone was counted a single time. DNA of the CDR3: TGTGCCAGCAAGAGGGATCAGCCCTACGAGCAGTACGTC. Amino acids: CASKRDQPYEQYV. The chain uses TRBV2 and TRBJ2-7; possibly TRBD2 for D (5 bases). Germline V gives CDR1 SNHLY, CDR2 FYNNEI. This CDR3 has 13 residues. V dropped 7 bases and J dropped 2 bases, with 12 bases sitting between them.

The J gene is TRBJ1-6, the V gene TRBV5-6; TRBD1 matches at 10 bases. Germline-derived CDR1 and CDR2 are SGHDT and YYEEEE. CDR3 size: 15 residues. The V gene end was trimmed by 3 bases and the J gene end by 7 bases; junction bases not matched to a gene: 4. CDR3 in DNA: TGTGCCAGCAGCTGGGGGGACAGGGGAAATTCACCCCTCCACTTT. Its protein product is CASSWGDRGNSPLHF.

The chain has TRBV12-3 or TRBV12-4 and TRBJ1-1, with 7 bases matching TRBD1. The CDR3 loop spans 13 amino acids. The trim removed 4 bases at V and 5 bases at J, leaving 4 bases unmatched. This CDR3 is CASSSTGRTEAFF. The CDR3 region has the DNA TGTGCCAGCAGTTCGACAGGGAGGACTGAAGCTTTCTTT.

This CDR3 is CASSSAMYF. CDR3 in DNA: TGTGCCAGCAGCTCCGCTATGTATTTT. The J gene is TRBJ2-3, the V gene TRBV7-2; no clear D gene. CDR1 SGHTA and CDR2 FQGNSA come from the germline V gene. Trimming stripped 4 bases from V and 14 bases from J, with 7 bases between. CDR3 length equals 9 residues.

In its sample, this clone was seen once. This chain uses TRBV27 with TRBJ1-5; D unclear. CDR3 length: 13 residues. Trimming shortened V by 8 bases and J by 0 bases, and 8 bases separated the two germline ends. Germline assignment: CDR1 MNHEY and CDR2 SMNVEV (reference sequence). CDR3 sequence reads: CASRGHSNQPQHF. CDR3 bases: TGTGCCAGCCGGGGTCATAGCAATCAGCCCCAGCATTTT.

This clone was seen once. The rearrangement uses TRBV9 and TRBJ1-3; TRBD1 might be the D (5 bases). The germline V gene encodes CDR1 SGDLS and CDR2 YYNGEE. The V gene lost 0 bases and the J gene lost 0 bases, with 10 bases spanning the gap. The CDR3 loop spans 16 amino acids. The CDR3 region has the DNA TGTGCCAGCAGCGTAGAGGGGTTCCTCTCTGGAAACACCATATATTTT. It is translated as CASSVEGFLSGNTIYF.

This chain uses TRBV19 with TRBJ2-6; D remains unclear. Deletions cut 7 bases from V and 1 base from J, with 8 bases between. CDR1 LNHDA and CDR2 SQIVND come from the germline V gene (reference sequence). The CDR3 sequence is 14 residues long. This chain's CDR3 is CASNARSGANVLTF. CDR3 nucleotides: TGTGCCAGTAACGCCAGGTCTGGGGCCAACGTCCTGACTTTC.

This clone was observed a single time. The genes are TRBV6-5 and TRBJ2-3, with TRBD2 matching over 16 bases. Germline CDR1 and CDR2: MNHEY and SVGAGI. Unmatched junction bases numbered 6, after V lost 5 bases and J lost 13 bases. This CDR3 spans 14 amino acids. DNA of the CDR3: TGTGCCAGCAGTCCCGGGGGGACTAGCGGGGGGGAGTATTTT. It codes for CASSPGGTSGGEYF.

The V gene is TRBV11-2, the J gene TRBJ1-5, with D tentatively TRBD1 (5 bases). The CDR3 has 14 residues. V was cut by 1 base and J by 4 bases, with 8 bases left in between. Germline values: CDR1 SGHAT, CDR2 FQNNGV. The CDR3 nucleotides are TGTGCCAGCAGCTTAGCGTCAGGGAATCAGCCCCAGCATTTT. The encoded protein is CASSLASGNQPQHF.

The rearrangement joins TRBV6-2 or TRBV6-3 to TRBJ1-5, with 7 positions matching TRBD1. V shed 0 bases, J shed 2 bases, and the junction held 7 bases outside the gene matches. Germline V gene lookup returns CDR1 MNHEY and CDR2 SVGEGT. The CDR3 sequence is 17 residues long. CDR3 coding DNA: TGTGCCAGCAGTTACTCACTACTCGACAGGGGCAATCAGCCCCAGCATTTT. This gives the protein CASSYSLLDRGNQPQHF.

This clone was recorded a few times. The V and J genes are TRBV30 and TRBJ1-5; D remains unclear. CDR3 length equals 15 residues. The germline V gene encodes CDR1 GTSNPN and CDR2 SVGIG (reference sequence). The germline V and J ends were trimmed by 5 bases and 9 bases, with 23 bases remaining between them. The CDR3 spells CAWSEGVGSYSPQHF. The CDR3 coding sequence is TGTGCCTGGTCGGAGGGTGTGGGGTCCTATTCGCCCCAGCATTTT.

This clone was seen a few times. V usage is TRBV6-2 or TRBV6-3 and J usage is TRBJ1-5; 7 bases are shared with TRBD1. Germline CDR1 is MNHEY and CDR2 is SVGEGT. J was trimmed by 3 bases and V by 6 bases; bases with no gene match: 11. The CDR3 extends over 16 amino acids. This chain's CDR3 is CASSRPGQSPNQPQHF. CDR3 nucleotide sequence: TGTGCCAGCAGCCGCCCGGGACAGTCCCCCAATCAGCCCCAGCATTTT.

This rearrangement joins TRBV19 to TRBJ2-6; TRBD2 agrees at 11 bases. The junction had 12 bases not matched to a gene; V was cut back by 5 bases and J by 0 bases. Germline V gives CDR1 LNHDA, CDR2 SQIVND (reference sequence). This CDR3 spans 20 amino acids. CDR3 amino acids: CASSFAPGTSGSSGANVLTF. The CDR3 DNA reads TGTGCCAGTAGTTTCGCCCCCGGGACTAGCGGAAGCTCTGGGGCCAACGTCCTGACTTTC. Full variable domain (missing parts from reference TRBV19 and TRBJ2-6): DGGITQSPKYLFRKEGQNVTLSCEQNLNHDAMYWYRQDPGQGLRLIYYSQIVNDFQKGDIAEGYSVSREKKESFPLTVTSAQKNPTAFYLCASSFAPGTSGSSGANVLTFGAGSRLTVL.

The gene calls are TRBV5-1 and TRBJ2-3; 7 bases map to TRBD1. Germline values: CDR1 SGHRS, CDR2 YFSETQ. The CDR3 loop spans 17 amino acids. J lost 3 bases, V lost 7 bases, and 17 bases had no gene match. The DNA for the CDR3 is TGCGCCAGCGCTACTCCCTTACGTGGGACAGTAACAGATACGCAGTATTTT. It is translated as CASATPLRGTVTDTQYF.

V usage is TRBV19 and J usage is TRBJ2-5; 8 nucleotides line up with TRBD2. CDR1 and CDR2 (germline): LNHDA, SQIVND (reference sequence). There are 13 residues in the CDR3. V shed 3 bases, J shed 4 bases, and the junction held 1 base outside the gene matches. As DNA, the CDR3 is TGTGCCAGTAGTATGAGCGGGGGAGAGACCCAGTACTTC. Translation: CASSMSGGETQYF.

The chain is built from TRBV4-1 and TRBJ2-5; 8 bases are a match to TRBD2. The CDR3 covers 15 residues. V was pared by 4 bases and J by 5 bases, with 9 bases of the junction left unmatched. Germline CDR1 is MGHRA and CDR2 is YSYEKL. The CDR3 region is CASSRGSGGRETQYF. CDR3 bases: TGCGCCAGCAGCCGCGGCAGCGGGGGTAGGGAGACCCAGTACTTC.

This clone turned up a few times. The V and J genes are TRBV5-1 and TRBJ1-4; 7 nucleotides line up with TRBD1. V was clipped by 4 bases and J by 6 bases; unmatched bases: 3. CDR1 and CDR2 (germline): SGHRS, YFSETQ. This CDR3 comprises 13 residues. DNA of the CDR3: TGCGCCAGCAGCCCAGGGGGTGATGAAAAACTGTTTTTT. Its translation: CASSPGGDEKLFF.

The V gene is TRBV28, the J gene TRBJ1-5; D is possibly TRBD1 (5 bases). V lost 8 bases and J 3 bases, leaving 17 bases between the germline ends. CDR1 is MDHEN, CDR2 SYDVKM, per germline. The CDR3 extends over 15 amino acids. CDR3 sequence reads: CASLRPRGDNQPQHF. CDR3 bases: TGTGCCAGCTTACGTCCTAGGGGTGACAATCAGCCCCAGCATTTT. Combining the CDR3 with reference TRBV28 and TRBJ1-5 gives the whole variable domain DVKVTQSSRYLVKRTGEKVFLECVQDMDHENMFWYRQDPGLGLRLIYFSYDVKMKEKGDIPEGYSVSREKKERFSLILESASTNQTSMYLCASLRPRGDNQPQHFGDGTRLSIL.

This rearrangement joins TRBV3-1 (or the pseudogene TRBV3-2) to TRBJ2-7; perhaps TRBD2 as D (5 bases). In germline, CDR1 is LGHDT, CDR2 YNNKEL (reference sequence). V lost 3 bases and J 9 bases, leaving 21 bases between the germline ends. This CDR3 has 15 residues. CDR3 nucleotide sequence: TGTGCCAGCAGCCAGAGCCGGGATTTCGACTTACGGCAGTACGTC. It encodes CASSQSRDFDLRQYV.

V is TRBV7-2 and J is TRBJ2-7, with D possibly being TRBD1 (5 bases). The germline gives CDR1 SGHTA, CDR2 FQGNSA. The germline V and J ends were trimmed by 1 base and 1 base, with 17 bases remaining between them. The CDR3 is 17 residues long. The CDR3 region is CASSLVGVGATSYEQYF. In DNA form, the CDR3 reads TGTGCCAGCAGCTTAGTAGGGGTAGGGGCCACTTCCTACGAGCAGTACTTC.

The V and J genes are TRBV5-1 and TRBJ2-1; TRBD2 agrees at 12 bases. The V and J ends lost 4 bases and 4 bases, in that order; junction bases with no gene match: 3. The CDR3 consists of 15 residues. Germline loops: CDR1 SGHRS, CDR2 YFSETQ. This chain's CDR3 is CASSTTSGGYNEQFF. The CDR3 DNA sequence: TGCGCCAGCAGCACAACTAGCGGGGGGTACAATGAGCAGTTCTTC.

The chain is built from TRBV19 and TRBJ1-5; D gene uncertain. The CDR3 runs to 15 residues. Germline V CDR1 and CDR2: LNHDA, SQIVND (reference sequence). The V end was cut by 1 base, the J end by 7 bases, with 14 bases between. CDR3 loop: CASSIGSRVHQPQHF. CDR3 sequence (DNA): TGTGCCAGTAGTATAGGGTCGCGAGTGCACCAGCCCCAGCATTTT.

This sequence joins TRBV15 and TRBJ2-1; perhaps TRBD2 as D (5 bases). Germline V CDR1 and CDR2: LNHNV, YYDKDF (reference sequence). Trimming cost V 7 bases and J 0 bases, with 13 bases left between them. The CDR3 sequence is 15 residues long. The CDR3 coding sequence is TGTGCCACCACCGGTGTACGGGGCTCCTACAATGAGCAGTTCTTC. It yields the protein CATTGVRGSYNEQFF.